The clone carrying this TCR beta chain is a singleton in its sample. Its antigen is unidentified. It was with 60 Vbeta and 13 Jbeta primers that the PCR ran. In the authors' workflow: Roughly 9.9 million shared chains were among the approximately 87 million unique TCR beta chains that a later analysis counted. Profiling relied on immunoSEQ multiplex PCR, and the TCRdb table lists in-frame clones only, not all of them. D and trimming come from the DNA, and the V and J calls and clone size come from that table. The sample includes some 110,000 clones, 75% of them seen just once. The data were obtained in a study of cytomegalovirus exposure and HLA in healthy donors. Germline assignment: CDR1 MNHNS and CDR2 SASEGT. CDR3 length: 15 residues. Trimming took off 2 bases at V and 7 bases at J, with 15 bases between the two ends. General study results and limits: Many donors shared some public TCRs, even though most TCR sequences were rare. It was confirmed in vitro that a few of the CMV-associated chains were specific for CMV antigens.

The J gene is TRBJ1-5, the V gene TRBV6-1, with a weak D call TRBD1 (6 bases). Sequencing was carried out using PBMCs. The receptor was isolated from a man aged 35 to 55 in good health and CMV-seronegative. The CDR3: CASSEQGNPSQPQHF. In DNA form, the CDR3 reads TGTGCCAGCAGTGAACAGGGGAATCCGAGCCAGCCCCAGCATTTT.